The present entry profiles one TCR beta chain with its context. Its antigen is unknown. This sample was included in a study of cytomegalovirus exposure and HLA in healthy donors. Study-wide findings and caveats: Previous analysis showed most TCR beta V segments were productive about 90% or about 30% of the time.

The PCR made use of 60 Vbeta and 13 Jbeta primers. Clones were read by immunoSEQ multiplex PCR, and TCRdb kept only the in-frame ones, dropping some. The table shows about 70,000 clones, with around two thirds occurring only once. CDR1 MGHDK and CDR2 SYGVNS come from the germline V gene. This CDR3 is 15 amino acids long. V lost 8 bases and J 0 bases, leaving 15 bases between the germline ends. Sequencing was performed on PBMCs. The chain combines TRBV25-1 with TRBJ2-3; D gene unclear. The sequence came from a human donor in good health. The DNA for the CDR3 is TGTGCCAGCTCGGAGCCGGCCCTAAGCACAGATACGCAGTATTTT. Encoded protein: CASSEPALSTDTQYF.